What follows are 25 T cell receptor beta chains derived from one specimen sequenced in a study of beta chain features in type 1 diabetes. Study results and caveats: All four CD4+ subsets from Type 1 diabetes patients carried moderately but significantly shorter TCRB CDR3s.

These TCRs' antigens remain unknown. All of the isolated RNA was reverse transcribed, so expressed TCRB transcripts were sequenced. Method: immunoSEQ multiplex PCR; TCRdb's copy keeps in-frame clones and lacks some. This sample carries hundreds of thousands of clones, about 14% of them seen once, and the ten largest clones take 0.03% to 0.04%. Sequenced: naive CD4+ T cells from blood. The receptors stem from a man between 18 and 35 years old with type 1 diabetes.

The chain recombines TRBV9 with TRBJ2-1; TRBD1 matches 9 bases. The V gene end was trimmed by 3 bases and the J gene end by 3 bases; junction bases not matched to a gene: 7. Germline CDR1 is SGDLS and CDR2 is YYNGEE. The CDR3 contains 16 residues. CDR3 nucleotide sequence: TGTGCCAGCAGCGGACAGCCGGGACAGGGCTACAATGAGCAGTTCTTC. The encoded protein is CASSGQPGQGYNEQFF.

This clone turned up a few times. The chain links TRBV6-4 to TRBJ2-1; no clear D. This CDR3 contains 14 residues. Germline-derived CDR1 and CDR2 are MRHNA and SNTAGT. Trimming shortened V by 6 bases and J by 10 bases, and 19 bases separated the two germline ends. The CDR3 loop is CASSPLGRLKEQFF. The CDR3 coding sequence is TGTGCCAGCAGCCCATTAGGACGCCTAAAGGAGCAGTTCTTC.

This sequence joins TRBV27 and TRBJ2-5; TRBD2 aligns across 7 bases. The CDR3 has 13 amino acids. With V trimmed by 5 bases and J by 5 bases, 5 bases remained unmatched. Germline CDR1 reads MNHEY; CDR2 reads SMNVEV (reference sequence). The CDR3 nucleotides read TGTGCCAGCAGTCCATGGGGAGGGGAGACCCAGTACTTC. Amino acid sequence: CASSPWGGETQYF.

DNA of the CDR3: TGTGCCAGCACTAGGGCAGGGTGGCAGTTCTTC. Its translation is CASTRAGWQFF. V gene TRBV2 combines with J gene TRBJ2-1; TRBD1 is a possible D gene (5 bases). The V end lost 7 bases, the J end lost 12 bases, and 13 bases lay between the germline ends. The CDR3 has 11 residues. Looked up from germline, CDR1 is SNHLY and CDR2 is FYNNEI. Supplemented by reference TRBV2 and TRBJ2-1, the full variable domain reads EPEVTQTPSHQVTQMGQEVILRCVPISNHLYFYWYRQILGQKVEFLVSFYNNEISEKSEIFDDQFSVERPDGSNFTLKIRSTKLEDSAMYFCASTRAGWQFFGPGTRLTVL.

This clone was seen a handful of times. The V gene is TRBV4-3, the J gene TRBJ2-1, with 15 bases matching TRBD2. The germline V gene has CDR1 LGHNA and CDR2 YSLEER. V was pared by 3 bases and J by 4 bases, with 10 bases of the junction left unmatched. This CDR3 is built from 19 residues. Here the CDR3 DNA reads TGCGCCAGCAGCCACCGTGGGACTAGCGGGGGGCCGGGATACAATGAGCAGTTCTTC. Translation: CASSHRGTSGGPGYNEQFF.

The chain is built from TRBV2 and TRBJ2-5; 8 bases line up with TRBD1. CDR1 SNHLY and CDR2 FYNNEI come from the germline V gene. The CDR3 is 14 amino acids. V gave up 4 bases and J gave up 4 bases; unmatched junction bases: 5. The DNA of the CDR3 is TGTGCCAGCAGTGCAGGGGGCTCAGGAGAGACCCAGTACTTC. This encodes CASSAGGSGETQYF.

This clone came up a few times. The gene calls are TRBV7-2 and TRBJ2-1; D possibly matches TRBD1 or TRBD2 (5 bases each). V lost 3 bases and J 4 bases, leaving 10 bases between the germline ends. Germline V gene sequence: CDR1 SGHTA, CDR2 FQGNSA. The CDR3 has 14 amino acids. The CDR3 DNA follows: TGTGCCAGCAGCTTTGGGGGAGAGTACAATGAGCAGTTCTTC. This encodes CASSFGGEYNEQFF.

This clone appeared a few times. V gene TRBV10-2 combines with J gene TRBJ2-4; TRBD1 matches 10 bases. Germline V gene data show CDR1 as WSHSY and CDR2 as SAAADI. This CDR3 spans 16 amino acids. V shed 6 bases, J shed 7 bases, and the junction held 12 bases outside the gene matches. CDR3 residues: CASSEPTGTGANIQYF. CDR3 coding DNA: TGCGCCAGCAGCGAGCCCACTGGGACAGGGGCCAACATTCAGTACTTC.

The rearrangement uses TRBV30 and TRBJ2-1, with D unresolved. The germline V gene has CDR1 GTSNPN and CDR2 SVGIG (reference sequence). V dropped 8 bases and J dropped 0 bases, with 11 bases sitting between them. The CDR3 is made up of 13 amino acids. The CDR3 region has the DNA TGTGCCAGAGACGCATACTCCTACAATGAGCAGTTCTTC. It codes for CARDAYSYNEQFF.

This clone was counted a few times. The rearrangement uses TRBV30 and TRBJ1-4; a weak D match, TRBD1 (5 bases). This CDR3 is 12 amino acids long. Germline V gene lookup returns CDR1 GTSNPN and CDR2 SVGIG (reference sequence). V was clipped by 4 bases and J by 8 bases, with 11 bases between them. The CDR3 sequence: CAWKGEQEKLFF. The CDR3 nucleotides are TGTGCCTGGAAAGGGGAACAGGAAAAACTGTTTTTT.

There are a few counts of this clone. The chain combines TRBV9 with TRBJ1-2; D gene uncertain. Germline loops: CDR1 SGDLS, CDR2 YYNGEE. This CDR3 is built from 13 residues. Trimming took 0 bases from V and 5 from J, leaving 8 bases between them. The CDR3 DNA sequence: TGTGCCAGCAGCGTAGCAGGACCATATGGCTACACCTTC. Translated: CASSVAGPYGYTF.

The chain links TRBV18 to TRBJ1-4, with 7 bases identical to TRBD1. The CDR3 length is 14 residues. V dropped 4 bases and J dropped 8; count of bases not matched to a gene: 7. Germline assignment: CDR1 KGHSH and CDR2 LQKENI. The chain's CDR3 is CASSLRQGEEKLFF. The CDR3 nucleotides are TGTGCCAGCTCACTTAGACAGGGAGAGGAAAAACTGTTTTTT.

For this clone: This same CDR3 is encoded by further DNA sequences in the sample. The J gene is TRBJ2-5, the V gene TRBV7-2; D not resolved. The germline V gene encodes CDR1 SGHTA and CDR2 FQGNSA. The V end lost 3 bases, the J end lost 5 bases, and 4 bases lay between the germline ends. The CDR3 length is 11 residues. CDR3 DNA sequence: TGTGCCAGCAGCTTTTCGGAGACCCAGTACTTC. Its translation is CASSFSETQYF.

This clone was observed a few times. CDR3 loop: CASSRDRGTEAFF. In nucleotides, the CDR3 is TGTGCCAGCAGTCGGGACAGGGGAACTGAAGCTTTCTTT. This chain links TRBV6-5 with TRBJ1-1; 10 nucleotides line up with TRBD1. Trimming took 5 bases from V and 5 from J; bases not matched to a gene: 2. The CDR3 runs to 13 residues. Germline V gene lookup returns CDR1 MNHEY and CDR2 SVGAGI.

This clone was detected a few times. The rearrangement links TRBV7-9 to TRBJ2-1, with 7 bases lining up with TRBD2. With 2 bases clipped from V and 4 bases from J, the junction kept 8 bases outside the gene matches. Germline CDR1 and CDR2: SEHNR and FQNEAQ (reference sequence). The CDR3 is 16 residues long. CDR3 in amino acids: CASSLLSGKSYNEQFF. CDR3 in DNA: TGTGCCAGCAGCTTACTCAGCGGGAAGAGTTACAATGAGCAGTTCTTC.

This clone was seen more than once but under ten times. This chain connects TRBV25-1 to TRBJ1-2; TRBD1 matches 9 bases. The V gene's germline CDR1 is MGHDK and CDR2 SYGVNS. The junction had 11 bases not matched to a gene; V was cut back by 8 bases and J by 4 bases. The CDR3 is made up of 15 amino acids. The CDR3 nucleotides read TGTGCCAGCCAGGGACAGGGCGCCTTCTCCTATGGCTACACCTTC. Protein: CASQGQGAFSYGYTF.

The rearrangement links TRBV30 to TRBJ2-5; 7 bases match TRBD1. Trimming cost V 0 bases and J 5 bases; bases outside gene matches: 18. The CDR3 is 18 residues long. Germline V gene sequence: CDR1 GTSNPN, CDR2 SVGIG (reference sequence). The CDR3: CAWSVEGGKNRGVETQYF. The CDR3 DNA sequence: TGTGCCTGGAGTGTTGAAGGGGGCAAAAATAGGGGTGTGGAGACCCAGTACTTC. Filled out from reference TRBV30 and TRBJ2-5, the complete variable domain reads SQTIHQWPATLVQPVGSPLSLECTVEGTSNPNLYWYRQAAGRGLQLLFYSVGIGQISSEVPQNLSASRPQDRQFILSSKKLLLSDSGFYLCAWSVEGGKNRGVETQYFGPGTRLLVL.

V gene TRBV11-2 combines with J gene TRBJ2-7; TRBD1 aligns across 7 bases. CDR1 is SGHAT, CDR2 FQNNGV, per germline. With 0 bases clipped from V and 7 bases from J, the junction kept 9 bases outside the gene matches. The CDR3 length is 15 residues. The CDR3 DNA reads as TGTGCCAGCAGCTTAGACTCCGGACAGGCGAGGGAGCAGTACTTC. Protein sequence: CASSLDSGQAREQYF. Using reference TRBV11-2 and TRBJ2-7 for the parts outside the CDR3, the full variable domain is EAGVAQSPRYKIIEKRQSVAFWCNPISGHATLYWYQQILGQGPKLLIQFQNNGVVDDSQLPKDRFSAERLKGVDSTLKIQPAKLEDSAVYLCASSLDSGQAREQYFGPGTRLTVT.

This chain joins TRBV7-9 and TRBJ2-5, with 7 bases fitting TRBD2. Germline CDR1 and CDR2: SEHNR and FQNEAQ (reference sequence). CDR3 length: 18 residues. V shed 3 bases and J 5 bases; nucleotides not matched to a gene: 18. The DNA for the CDR3 is TGTGCCAGCAGCTTTAGTCTAGGGCTAGCGGACACCAGGGAGACCCAGTACTTC. It yields the protein CASSFSLGLADTRETQYF.

The genes are TRBV18 and TRBJ1-1, with 9 nucleotides matching TRBD1. After removal of 3 bases from V and 6 bases from J, the junction contained 8 bases not matched to a gene. Germline V lookup: CDR1 KGHSH, CDR2 LQKENI. There are 15 residues in the CDR3. DNA for the CDR3: TGTGCCAGCTCACCCCGGGACAGGGAAGTCGCTGAAGCTTTCTTT. It is translated as CASSPRDREVAEAFF.

The chain employs TRBV2 and TRBJ2-3; 9 nucleotides match TRBD1. J was trimmed by 1 base and V by 1 base; bases with no gene match: 3. The CDR3 is 16 residues long. Germline CDR1 and CDR2: SNHLY and FYNNEI. The chain's CDR3 is CASSEVTGGGTDTQYF. DNA of the CDR3: TGTGCCAGCAGTGAAGTTACAGGGGGCGGCACAGATACGCAGTATTTT.

This clone showed up just a few times. CDR3 DNA: TGTGCCAGCAGCTGGTCGACAGGTGGGCAGTATGAGCAGTTCTTC. Its translation is CASSWSTGGQYEQFF. V and J are TRBV7-2 and TRBJ2-1; D perhaps matches TRBD1 (6 bases). Trimming took 4 bases from V and 8 from J, leaving 18 bases between them. The germline CDR1 and CDR2 sequences are SGHTA and FQGNSA. The CDR3 has 15 amino acids. Full variable domain (remainder filled in from reference TRBV7-2 and TRBJ2-1): GAGVSQSPSNKVTEKGKDVELRCDPISGHTALYWYRQSLGQGLEFLIYFQGNSAPDKSGLPSDRFSAERTGGSVSTLTIQRTQQEDSAVYLCASSWSTGGQYEQFFGPGTRLTVL.

This clone came up a few times. The chain links TRBV30 to TRBJ2-1; 12 nucleotides agree with TRBD1. Germline trimming cut 8 bases from V and 7 bases from J; bases unmatched to any gene: 6. The CDR3 is 13 amino acids. Looked up from germline, CDR1 is GTSNPN and CDR2 is SVGIG (reference sequence). CDR3 nucleotide sequence: TGTGCCGGGACAGGGGGCGCGGGGAATGAGCAGTTCTTC. Translation: CAGTGGAGNEQFF.

This clone was observed a handful of times. The chain recombines TRBV18 with TRBJ1-1; D not certain. V was trimmed by 2 bases and J by 1 base, leaving 8 bases between them. Germline values: CDR1 KGHSH, CDR2 LQKENI. This CDR3 contains 14 residues. This CDR3 is CASSPWAENTEAFF. The CDR3 region has the DNA TGTGCCAGCTCACCATGGGCGGAGAACACTGAAGCTTTCTTT.

This clone came up a few times. CDR3: CASSIWAAGNTEAFF. The CDR3 region has the DNA TGTGCCAGCAGCATCTGGGCGGCGGGGAACACTGAAGCTTTCTTT. The chain has TRBV28 and TRBJ1-1; unclear D gene. The V gene lost 6 bases and the J gene lost 1 base, with 15 bases spanning the gap. Germline loops: CDR1 MDHEN, CDR2 SYDVKM. The length of the CDR3 is 15 residues.